What follows are 26 T cell receptor beta chains derived from one specimen sequenced in a study of cytomegalovirus exposure and HLA in healthy donors. Amplification used 60 Vbeta primers and 13 Jbeta primers. Only in-frame clones appear in the TCRdb table, and some are missing; sequencing was by immunoSEQ multiplex PCR. This table lists some 200,000 clones. The source material was PBMCs. The receptor source for this set is a man aged 25-45 years in good health and CMV-seronegative.

Written as DNA, the CDR3 is TGCGCCAGCAGCCACCCGGACAGGAACACTGAAGCTTTCTTT. Protein: CASSHPDRNTEAFF. This chain links TRBV5-1 with TRBJ1-1, with D perhaps matching TRBD1 (6 bases). Germline loops: CDR1 SGHRS, CDR2 YFSETQ. The CDR3 extends over 14 amino acids. V lost 4 bases and J lost 1, with 11 bases in between.

J is TRBJ2-7 and V is TRBV5-1, with D possibly matching TRBD2 (6 bases). The CDR3 is 13 amino acids. V gave up 5 bases and J gave up 2 bases, with 11 bases separating them. Germline CDR1 is SGHRS and CDR2 is YFSETQ. The CDR3 reads CASSWTNAYEQYF. Written as DNA, the CDR3 is TGCGCCAGCAGTTGGACTAATGCCTACGAGCAGTACTTC.

The chain uses TRBV10-1 and TRBJ2-3; D gene unclear. Between the trimmed V and J ends, which lost 6 bases and 0 bases, there was a span of 7 bases. The length of the CDR3 is 13 residues. In germline, CDR1 is WNHNN, CDR2 SYGVQD (reference sequence). CDR3 coding DNA: TGCGCCAGCAGGGCATCTAGCACAGATACGCAGTATTTT. It codes for CASRASSTDTQYF.

In the case of this clone: Other nucleotide sequences from this sample produce the same CDR3. The chain couples TRBV9 to TRBJ2-5; possibly TRBD2 for D (7 bases). The V end was cut by 0 bases, the J end by 5 bases, with 11 bases between. The germline V gene has CDR1 SGDLS and CDR2 YYNGEE. The length of the CDR3 is 14 residues. CDR3 loop: CASSVGGGGETQYF. The CDR3 nucleotides read TGTGCCAGCAGCGTAGGAGGGGGAGGGGAGACCCAGTACTTC.

CDR3: CASSLGSGAETQYF. As DNA, the CDR3 is TGTGCCAGCAGCTTAGGCAGTGGGGCGGAGACCCAGTACTTC. The rearrangement links TRBV13 to TRBJ2-5; D is possibly TRBD1 (5 bases). The germline V gene has CDR1 PRHDT and CDR2 FYEKMQ (reference sequence). The CDR3 is made up of 14 amino acids. Deletions cut 0 bases from V and 5 bases from J, with 10 bases between.

The gene calls are TRBV5-5 and TRBJ1-1, with 9 bases matching TRBD1. Germline trimming cut 2 bases from V and 5 bases from J; bases unmatched to any gene: 7. CDR1 and CDR2 from the germline V gene are SGHKS and YYEKEE (reference sequence). CDR3 length: 15 amino acids. In nucleotides, the CDR3 is TGTGCCAGCAGCTTCCCGGGACAGGGCGCGACTGAAGCTTTCTTT. This encodes CASSFPGQGATEAFF.

The V call is TRBV7-9, the J call TRBJ1-2; D ambiguous. Germline CDR1 and CDR2: SEHNR and FQNEAQ (reference sequence). Trimming left V 3 bases short and J 2 bases short, with 7 bases between. CDR3 length: 13 amino acids. The CDR3 region is CASSFTGNYGYTF. The CDR3 nucleotides are TGTGCCAGCAGCTTTACGGGGAACTATGGCTACACCTTC.

The chain links TRBV28 to TRBJ2-7; D unresolved. V was trimmed by 3 bases and J by 2 bases, leaving 5 bases between them. Germline assignment: CDR1 MDHEN and CDR2 SYDVKM. The CDR3 spans 12 residues. This CDR3 reads CASSFSTYEQYF. Here the CDR3 DNA reads TGTGCCAGCAGTTTTAGCACCTACGAGCAGTACTTC.

The genes are TRBV6-5 and TRBJ2-7; TRBD1 might be the D (5 bases). This CDR3 is 14 amino acids long. Per the germline V gene, CDR1 is MNHEY and CDR2 is SVGAGI. The V and J ends lost 2 bases and 3 bases respectively, with 11 bases between them. In DNA form, the CDR3 reads TGTGCCAGCAGTTACGGGGAAAGGGGCTACGAGCAGTACTTC. This sequence encodes CASSYGERGYEQYF.

The chain links TRBV30 to TRBJ1-6; D is possibly TRBD1 (6 bases). V was trimmed by 2 bases and J by 7 bases, leaving 12 bases between them. This CDR3 region has 14 residues. Germline assignment: CDR1 GTSNPN and CDR2 SVGIG (reference sequence). This CDR3 reads CAWSLGAWNSPLHF. The DNA for the CDR3 is TGTGCCTGGAGTTTGGGGGCATGGAATTCACCCCTCCACTTT.

The chain joins TRBV7-8 to TRBJ1-5; D is undetermined. CDR1 and CDR2 (germline): SGHVS, FQNEAQ. With 4 bases removed from V and 4 bases from J, the gap between germline ends came to 8 bases. The CDR3 spans 13 residues. CDR3 DNA sequence: TGTGCCAGCAGCTATGTGGAGAATCAGCCCCAGCATTTT. Protein sequence: CASSYVENQPQHF.

This chain joins TRBV9 and TRBJ2-7; weak D call: TRBD1 (5 bases). CDR1 and CDR2 (germline): SGDLS, YYNGEE. V lost 4 bases and J 0 bases, leaving 20 bases between the germline ends. This CDR3 spans 17 amino acids. The CDR3 region is CASSPGGATFSSYEQYF. The CDR3 coding sequence is TGTGCCAGCAGCCCGGGTGGGGCCACCTTTAGCTCCTACGAGCAGTACTTC.

This chain links TRBV27 with TRBJ1-2; TRBD1 agrees at 7 bases. Germline trimming cut 5 bases from V and 5 bases from J; bases unmatched to any gene: 8. The length of the CDR3 is 14 residues. Germline-derived CDR1 and CDR2 are MNHEY and SMNVEV (reference sequence). CDR3 region: CASSEQGNGYGYTF. CDR3 in DNA: TGTGCCAGCAGTGAACAGGGGAATGGATATGGCTACACCTTC.

The CDR3 spells CASSLAAGGTYEQYF. DNA for the CDR3: TGTGCCAGCAGCTTGGCGGCAGGGGGTACCTACGAGCAGTACTTC. V is TRBV5-6 and J is TRBJ2-7, with 7 bases that match TRBD1. CDR1 is SGHDT, CDR2 YYEEEE, per germline. V shed 0 bases, J shed 2 bases, and the junction held 5 bases outside the gene matches. CDR3 length equals 15 residues.

This sequence joins TRBV30 and TRBJ1-2; D unclear. The germline V gene has CDR1 GTSNPN and CDR2 SVGIG (reference sequence). This CDR3 has 13 amino acids. Trimming removed 0 bases at V and 4 bases at J, with 9 bases between. The CDR3 is CAWSVNEGYGYTF. DNA of the CDR3: TGTGCCTGGAGTGTTAATGAGGGCTATGGCTACACCTTC.

J is TRBJ1-5 and V is TRBV10-3; perhaps TRBD1 as D (5 bases). The CDR3 loop spans 13 amino acids. Germline V gene lookup returns CDR1 ENHRY and CDR2 SYGVKD. Trimming stripped 8 bases from V and 1 base from J, with 9 bases between. CDR3 sequence reads: CAISQDSNQPQHF. DNA for the CDR3: TGTGCCATCTCACAGGACAGCAATCAGCCCCAGCATTTT.

J is TRBJ2-3 and V is TRBV7-9; 11 bases agree with TRBD1. Germline V lookup: CDR1 SEHNR, CDR2 FQNEAQ (reference sequence). The J segment lost 4 bases and the V segment lost 7 bases, leaving 4 bases of the junction unmatched. This CDR3 has 14 residues. The CDR3 sequence: CASNGQGAPDTQYF. CDR3 DNA sequence: TGTGCCAGCAACGGACAGGGGGCCCCAGATACGCAGTATTTT. Full variable domain (rest looked up from reference TRBV7-9 and TRBJ2-3): DTGVSQNPRHKITKRGQNVTFRCDPISEHNRLYWYRQTLGQGPEFLTYFQNEAQLEKSRLLSDRFSAERPKGSFSTLEIQRTEQGDSAMYLCASNGQGAPDTQYFGPGTRLTVL.

This chain joins TRBV29-1 and TRBJ2-3, with a weak D call TRBD2 (6 bases). Germline assignment: CDR1 SQVTM and CDR2 ANQGSEA. The CDR3 contains 15 residues. The germline V and J ends were trimmed by 2 bases and 4 bases, with 16 bases remaining between them. This chain's CDR3 is CSVEPYSTGADTQYF. The CDR3 DNA reads TGCAGCGTTGAACCGTATAGCACGGGAGCAGATACGCAGTATTTT.

The chain is built from TRBV7-9 and TRBJ2-7; TRBD2 matches at 9 bases. CDR3 length: 15 amino acids. V trimming: 5 bases; J trimming: 3 bases; junction bases outside the gene matches: 8. Germline lookup yields CDR1 SEHNR and CDR2 FQNEAQ (reference sequence). The CDR3 protein is CASSGGGAGGYEQYF. For the CDR3, the DNA is TGTGCCAGCAGCGGCGGGGGGGCAGGGGGCTACGAGCAGTACTTC.

The V and J genes are TRBV5-6 and TRBJ2-3; D is perhaps TRBD2 (6 bases). V lost 4 bases to trimming and J lost 4 bases, with 22 bases between them. The length of the CDR3 is 17 residues. Germline V gene sequence: CDR1 SGHDT, CDR2 YYEEEE. The CDR3 here is CASSLGDLGGLPDTQYF. The CDR3 region has the DNA TGTGCCAGCAGCCTGGGAGACCTCGGGGGTCTCCCAGATACGCAGTATTTT.

The J gene is TRBJ2-6, the V gene TRBV5-1; 11 bases are shared with TRBD2. The CDR3 extends over 19 amino acids. CDR1 and CDR2 from the germline V gene are SGHRS and YFSETQ. The V segment lost 5 bases and the J segment 1 base; nucleotides outside the gene matches: 11. The CDR3: CASRAVWGLAESGANVLTF. CDR3 DNA sequence: TGCGCCAGCAGAGCAGTTTGGGGACTAGCGGAATCTGGGGCCAACGTCCTGACTTTC.

The rearrangement joins TRBV19 to TRBJ2-6; 9 bases are shared with TRBD1. Trimming took 5 bases from V and 3 from J; bases not matched to a gene: 5. CDR1 and CDR2 (germline): LNHDA, SQIVND (reference sequence). The CDR3 totals 16 residues. The CDR3 loop reads CASSPTGGFGANVLTF. In DNA, the CDR3 is TGTGCCAGTAGTCCAACAGGGGGCTTTGGGGCCAACGTCCTGACTTTC. Full variable domain (rest looked up from reference TRBV19 and TRBJ2-6): DGGITQSPKYLFRKEGQNVTLSCEQNLNHDAMYWYRQDPGQGLRLIYYSQIVNDFQKGDIAEGYSVSREKKESFPLTVTSAQKNPTAFYLCASSPTGGFGANVLTFGAGSRLTVL.

This rearrangement joins TRBV6-4 to TRBJ1-1; tentative D call: TRBD1 (6 bases). V lost 6 bases, J lost 1 base, and 18 bases lay in between. CDR3 length equals 16 residues. In germline, CDR1 is MRHNA, CDR2 SNTAGT. For the CDR3, the DNA is TGTGCCAGCAGGGGGGACACACGGTTCTGGAACACTGAAGCTTTCTTT. It codes for CASRGDTRFWNTEAFF.

CDR3 coding DNA: TGCGCCAGCAGCTTGACAGGGGGAAAGGCCAATGAGCAGTTCTTC. Its protein product is CASSLTGGKANEQFF. V usage is TRBV5-1 and J usage is TRBJ2-1; 8 bases are a match to TRBD1. Germline V CDR1 and CDR2: SGHRS, YFSETQ. V dropped 1 base and J dropped 6; count of bases not matched to a gene: 6. The CDR3 runs 15 residues.

The rearrangement uses TRBV2 and TRBJ2-2; D is possibly TRBD2 (6 bases). This CDR3 contains 16 residues. Germline CDR1 is SNHLY and CDR2 is FYNNEI. V shed 6 bases and J shed 7 bases, with 21 bases lying between them. CDR3 loop: CASSELVPGESGELFF. CDR3 sequence (DNA): TGTGCCAGCAGCGAACTAGTGCCGGGAGAGAGCGGGGAGCTGTTTTTT.

The chain is built from TRBV11-3 and TRBJ1-1; TRBD1 matches 7 bases. The CDR3 is 13 residues long. With V trimmed by 5 bases and J by 4 bases, 4 bases remained unmatched. CDR1 and CDR2 (germline): SGHNT, YENEEA. CDR3 sequence reads: CASSRQGGTEAFF. CDR3 bases: TGTGCCAGCAGCCGACAGGGAGGCACTGAAGCTTTCTTT.